The 16 T cell receptor beta chains in this list originate from one sample, sequenced in a study of blood T cell repertoires in COVID-19. Using immunoSEQ multiplex PCR, the repertoire was profiled, and TCRdb retains in-frame clones only, with some absent. Among approximately 150,000 clones listed, approximately 83% were seen once. Sequences were obtained from PBMCs or T cells enriched from blood (not recorded which). Receptors were obtained from a man between 65 and 85 years old who had been exposed to COVID-19.

The chain employs TRBV27 and TRBJ2-1; D is ambiguous. The germline gives CDR1 MNHEY, CDR2 SMNVEV (reference sequence). This CDR3 region has 13 residues. V shed 5 bases and J shed 0 bases, with 5 bases lying between them. CDR3 nucleotide sequence: TGTGCCAGCAGTCACAGCTCCTACAATGAGCAGTTCTTC. Translating it yields CASSHSSYNEQFF.

The chain couples TRBV7-9 to TRBJ2-2; D is perhaps TRBD2 (5 bases). The CDR3 sequence is 14 residues long. With 7 bases removed from V and 2 bases from J, the gap between germline ends came to 11 bases. CDR1 and CDR2 (germline): SEHNR, FQNEAQ (reference sequence). This CDR3 reads CASTPGLNTGELFF. The CDR3 region has the DNA TGTGCCAGCACTCCAGGACTCAACACCGGGGAGCTGTTTTTT.

This rearrangement joins TRBV4-3 to TRBJ2-1; tentatively, D is TRBD2 (5 bases). The CDR3 consists of 18 residues. V was shortened by 1 base and J by 0 bases, with 16 bases between the two germline ends. Per the germline V gene, CDR1 is LGHNA and CDR2 is YSLEER. The CDR3 protein is CASSQVLPSSSSYNEQFF. For the CDR3, the DNA is TGCGCCAGCAGCCAAGTACTCCCTAGCTCGAGCTCCTACAATGAGCAGTTCTTC.

The chain carries TRBV29-1 and TRBJ2-5; D unclear. V gave up 1 base and J gave up 2 bases, with 8 bases separating them. The CDR3 has 13 amino acids. CDR1 SQVTM and CDR2 ANQGSEA come from the germline V gene. CDR3 DNA sequence: TGCAGCGTTGAAGCCAGGCTGCAAGAGACCCAGTACTTC. It translates to CSVEARLQETQYF.

The J gene is TRBJ2-3, the V gene TRBV4-3, with TRBD2 identical over 9 bases. The V gene end was trimmed by 3 bases and the J gene end by 5 bases; junction bases not matched to a gene: 3. The CDR3 runs 14 residues. Germline values: CDR1 LGHNA, CDR2 YSLEER. CDR3 nucleotides: TGCGCCAGCAGCCACTATAGCGGGGGAGATACGCAGTATTTT. Protein product: CASSHYSGGDTQYF.

This clone has more than one count but fewer than ten. The chain recombines TRBV28 with TRBJ2-7; 7 bases are a match to TRBD1. The germline gives CDR1 MDHEN, CDR2 SYDVKM. The CDR3 is 14 amino acids. V gave up 4 bases and J gave up 4 bases; unmatched junction bases: 7. Here the CDR3 reads CASSSGDSSYEQYF. Here the CDR3 DNA reads TGTGCCAGCAGTTCAGGGGACAGCTCTTACGAGCAGTACTTC.

The chain has TRBV4-3 and TRBJ1-2, with 8 nucleotides matching TRBD1. The length of the CDR3 is 18 residues. Germline trimming cut 0 bases from V and 2 bases from J; bases unmatched to any gene: 11. Germline CDR1 reads LGHNA; CDR2 reads YSLEER. This CDR3 reads CASSQDKQGAIYNYGYTF. The CDR3 DNA reads TGCGCCAGCAGCCAAGATAAGCAGGGGGCGATTTACAACTATGGCTACACCTTC.

The rearrangement links TRBV6-5 to TRBJ2-7, with D possibly matching TRBD2 (5 bases). V lost 6 bases and J lost 4, with 13 bases in between. Germline V gene data show CDR1 as MNHEY and CDR2 as SVGAGI. The CDR3 spans 13 residues. This CDR3 reads CASRAASRYEQYF. The CDR3 nucleotides are TGTGCCAGCAGGGCGGCTAGCAGATACGAGCAGTACTTC.

In nucleotides, the CDR3 is TGTGCCAGTGTTGCACTAGCGGCCTACAATGAGCAGTTCTTC. It translates to CASVALAAYNEQFF. This chain joins TRBV2 and TRBJ2-1; 8 nucleotides line up with TRBD2. CDR1 is SNHLY, CDR2 FYNNEI, per germline. The CDR3 has 14 amino acids. V trimming: 9 bases; J trimming: 2 bases; junction bases outside the gene matches: 6.

This chain links TRBV5-5 with TRBJ1-2; D is undetermined. CDR3 length: 14 residues. V dropped 1 base and J dropped 2 bases, with 9 bases sitting between them. From germline, CDR1 is SGHKS and CDR2 YYEKEE (reference sequence). The CDR3 sequence: CASSLLVGNYGYTF. For the CDR3, the DNA is TGTGCCAGCAGCTTGTTAGTGGGCAACTATGGCTACACCTTC.

V gene TRBV30 combines with J gene TRBJ2-5, with 10 bases lining up with TRBD2. Germline lookup yields CDR1 GTSNPN and CDR2 SVGIG (reference sequence). With V trimmed by 0 bases and J by 4 bases, 5 bases remained unmatched. The CDR3 sequence is 15 residues long. CDR3 DNA sequence: TGTGCCTGGAGTGTAGAGAGCGGGGGGGGAGAGACCCAGTACTTC. Translated: CAWSVESGGGETQYF.

This chain uses TRBV6-2 or TRBV6-3 with TRBJ2-7; D is unresolved. V shed 6 bases and J shed 0 bases, with 18 bases lying between them. Germline-derived CDR1 and CDR2 are MNHEY and SVGEGT. The CDR3 loop spans 16 amino acids. This CDR3 reads CASSDPNGFSSYEQYF. As DNA, the CDR3 is TGTGCCAGCAGCGACCCCAACGGGTTTAGCTCCTACGAGCAGTACTTC.

J is TRBJ2-7 and V is TRBV7-8, with 11 bases identical to TRBD1. The CDR3 has 16 residues. The J segment lost 3 bases and the V segment lost 5 bases, leaving 9 bases of the junction unmatched. CDR1 and CDR2 from the germline V gene are SGHVS and FQNEAQ. The CDR3 loop is CASSPQGQGGYYEQYF. CDR3 DNA: TGTGCCAGCAGCCCTCAGGGACAGGGGGGGTACTACGAGCAGTACTTC.

The sample holds many counts of this clone. V and J are TRBV11-2 and TRBJ2-7; 8 bases map to TRBD2. The CDR3 has 16 amino acids. Germline CDR1 SGHAT, CDR2 FQNNGV. The trim removed 5 bases at V and 0 bases at J, leaving 9 bases unmatched. CDR3 DNA sequence: TGTGCCAGCAGCCGGGGGGGGCTATCGAGCTCCTACGAGCAGTACTTC. Amino acid sequence: CASSRGGLSSSYEQYF.

This CDR3 reads CASSYPRGLEQYF. DNA for the CDR3: TGTGCCAGCAGTTACCCCAGGGGGCTCGAGCAGTACTTC. The chain couples TRBV6-2 or TRBV6-3 to TRBJ2-7; 8 bases match TRBD1. The CDR3 length is 13 residues. J lost 6 bases, V lost 2 bases, and 3 bases had no gene match. Germline CDR1 is MNHEY and CDR2 is SVGEGT.

This clone was found a few times. The chain combines TRBV5-8 with TRBJ1-5; D is perhaps TRBD1 (5 bases). Germline loops: CDR1 SGHTS, CDR2 YDEGEE. V lost 5 bases to trimming and J lost 7 bases, with 13 bases between them. The CDR3 is made up of 13 amino acids. This CDR3 reads CASSSRGSQPQHF. The CDR3 nucleotides read TGTGCCAGCAGTTCCCGGGGGAGCCAGCCCCAGCATTTT.